This TCR beta chain was recovered during a study of CD8+ T cells in alopecia areata. Trimming pared 5 bases from V and 10 bases from J, leaving 12 bases between. Germline V gene data show CDR1 as SEHNR and CDR2 as FQNEAQ (reference sequence). This CDR3 contains 13 residues. cDNA serving as the sequencing template came from extracted, reverse transcribed RNA. Produced via immunoSEQ multiplex PCR; TCRdb's table is partial and in-frame only. The table lists hundreds of thousands of clones, approximately 60% of them singletons. The treatment denotes: oral pan-JAK inhibitor, 5-10 mg twice daily. This rearrangement joins TRBV7-9 to TRBJ1-6; D is possibly TRBD1 (6 bases). This specimen consisted of CD4+ T cells sorted from blood, obtained around week 54, from a patient treated with tofacitinib. This TCR derives from a human donor with alopecia areata. The CDR3 DNA reads as TGTGCCAGCAGCCAGGGGTCCCCGTCACCCCTCCACTTT. This codes for CASSQGSPSPLHF.